The rows below give T cell receptor beta chains drawn from one sample of a study of cytomegalovirus exposure and HLA in healthy donors. Using immunoSEQ multiplex PCR, the repertoire was profiled, and TCRdb retains in-frame clones only, with some absent. Of 200,000 to 250,000 clones in the sample, approximately 85% are singletons; the top ten hold 0.2% to 0.25%. Sequences were obtained from PBMCs. The origin of the receptors is a girl under 10 years old in good health and CMV-seronegative. Both conserved end residues are part of each CDR3. D genes are given only for firm matches. Size values are once, few and many counts, or a class for expanded clones, and some rows have none.

cdr3_nt cdr3_aa clone_size d_call j_call v_call
TGTGCCACCAGCAGAAGCGGTACCGGGCCACAAGAGACCCAGTACTTC CATSRSGTGPQETQYF once NA TRBJ2-5 TRBV15
TGTGCCAGCTCACCATTCCCACAAACGGGAACTAATGAAAAACTGTTTTTT CASSPFPQTGTNEKLFF NA NA TRBJ1-4 TRBV18
TGTGCCAGCAGTGTGGTGGGACTAGGCTACAATGAGCAGTTCTTC CASSVVGLGYNEQFF NA TRBD2 TRBJ2-1 TRBV6-1
TGTGCCAGCAGCCCGGACAGCTACTATGGCTACACCTTC CASSPDSYYGYTF NA NA TRBJ1-2 TRBV9
TGTGCCAGCACAAGGGAGTTTAATTCACCCCTCCACTTT CASTREFNSPLHF NA NA TRBJ1-6 TRBV2
TGTGCCAGCAGTGTCTCGACAGGGCAACCCTACAATGAGCAGTTCTTC CASSVSTGQPYNEQFF NA TRBD1 TRBJ2-1 TRBV6-1
TGTGCCAGCAGCCCTCGGACAGGGGACTCCTACGAGCAGTACTTC CASSPRTGDSYEQYF few TRBD1 TRBJ2-7 TRBV9
TGCGCCAGCAGCACGTTACAGGGTGTGAACGAGCAGTTCTTC CASSTLQGVNEQFF NA NA TRBJ2-1 TRBV5-1
TGTGCCAGCAGCTTAGGGGTAGACAGGGGCCTAGGGTACGAGCAGTACTTC CASSLGVDRGLGYEQYF NA TRBD1 TRBJ2-7 TRBV7-8
TGTGCCAGCAGTATGGGACAGGCCTACGAGCAGTACTTC CASSMGQAYEQYF NA TRBD1 TRBJ2-7 TRBV27
TGTGCCAGCGTGATAGCGGGGGGGGCAGCAGATACGCAGTATTTT CASVIAGGAADTQYF NA TRBD2 TRBJ2-3 TRBV7-9
TGTGCCAGCAGTATGGGTACAGCCCGAGAGACCCAGTACTTC CASSMGTARETQYF NA NA TRBJ2-5 TRBV7-8
TGTGCCAGCAGCTTGCAGCGGGGGGCCTCCTACGAGCAGTACTTC CASSLQRGASYEQYF NA TRBD2 TRBJ2-7 TRBV5-8
TGCGCCAGCAGCTCAAGGGGACTAGCAGTCGAGCAGTACTTC CASSSRGLAVEQYF NA TRBD2 TRBJ2-7 TRBV5-1
TGCAGCGCTCTAGGGGGGACTACCTCCTACGAGCAGTACTTC CSALGGTTSYEQYF NA NA TRBJ2-7 TRBV29-1
TGCGCCAGCAGCTTGGCCCAGGGGGAATATAGCAATCAGCCCCAGCATTTT CASSLAQGEYSNQPQHF few TRBD1 TRBJ1-5 TRBV5-1
TGCGCCAGCAGCTTGCAAGGACTAGCGGGAGCAGATACGCAGTATTTT CASSLQGLAGADTQYF NA TRBD2 TRBJ2-3 TRBV5-1
TGTGCCAGCAGCAAAGCCCTGGGGGGGGTTTCCTCCTACGAGCAGTACTTC CASSKALGGVSSYEQYF NA NA TRBJ2-7 TRBV21-1
TGTGCCAGCAGCCAAGAGGTTCAGGGCGGCCAGCCCCAGCATTTT CASSQEVQGGQPQHF NA NA TRBJ1-5 TRBV4-2
TGTGCCAGCAGTTTATCATCTAGCGGGAGTAGGTGGGAGACCCAGTACTTC CASSLSSSGSRWETQYF NA TRBD2 TRBJ2-5 TRBV27
TGCGCCAGCAGTTCCTCGAGATCCTACGAGCGGTACTTC CASSSSRSYERYF NA NA TRBJ2-7 TRBV10-2
TGTGCCAGCATCCCGAATGGAGTCTATGGCTACACCTTC CASIPNGVYGYTF few NA TRBJ1-2 TRBV6-1
TGTGCCAGCAGTGAAGCTAAGGGGGCCGAGAGCTCCTACGAGCAGTACTTC CASSEAKGAESSYEQYF NA TRBD1 TRBJ2-7 TRBV6-1
TGCGCCAGCAGCTTGGGGACAGGGGGCTACGAGCAGTACTTC CASSLGTGGYEQYF few TRBD1 TRBJ2-7 TRBV5-1
TGCGCCAGCAGCTTGGCCAACAGGGTTCAGAACACTGAAGCTTTCTTT CASSLANRVQNTEAFF NA NA TRBJ1-1 TRBV5-1
TGTGCCAGCAGCTCGACACTCGAACTCCCCATCTACAATGAGCAGTTCTTC CASSSTLELPIYNEQFF NA NA TRBJ2-1 TRBV7-9
TGTGCCAGCAGTACCTACGGGGGAGTGAACACTGAAGCTTTCTTT CASSTYGGVNTEAFF NA NA TRBJ1-1 TRBV28
TGTGCCAGCAGTAACGACAGGAGATACACTGAAGCTTTCTTT CASSNDRRYTEAFF few NA TRBJ1-1 TRBV6-1
TGTGCCAGCAGCTTGAGTGGTTCGGGGGACCAAGAGACCCAGTACTTC CASSLSGSGDQETQYF NA NA TRBJ2-5 TRBV5-6
TGTGCCATCAGTGAGAGGTCCGAGCGGGAGACCCAGTACTTC CAISERSERETQYF NA NA TRBJ2-5 TRBV10-3
TGTGCCAGCAGCAAAGGGACAGTGCTAACGGAGACCCAGTACTTC CASSKGTVLTETQYF NA NA TRBJ2-5 TRBV21-1
TGTGCCATCAGCGCGGCTCTGAACACTGAAGCTTTCTTT CAISAALNTEAFF NA NA TRBJ1-1 TRBV10-3
TGTGCCAGCAGCTTCGGGACAGGGAACTATGGCTACACCTTC CASSFGTGNYGYTF NA TRBD1 TRBJ1-2 TRBV11-2
TGTGCCAGTTCGGGACTACCGAGGGGCGAGCAGTACTTC CASSGLPRGEQYF NA TRBD2 TRBJ2-7 TRBV18
TGCGCCAGCAGCGACGGGACAGGGGAGACCCAGTACTTC CASSDGTGETQYF NA TRBD1 TRBJ2-5 TRBV5-1
TGTGCCTGTCACCTGAGCCTAATTAACTACAATGAGCAGTTCTTC CACHLSLINYNEQFF NA NA TRBJ2-1 TRBV30
TGTGCCAGCAGTCCCTCCCCGAGGCAGCCCCAGCATTTT CASSPSPRQPQHF NA NA TRBJ1-5 TRBV27